The sequence of this TCR beta chain was determined in a study of neurological immune-mediated disorders. Points from the study as a whole: On phylogenetic grouping, the repertoires of 18 of 34 multiple sclerosis patients fell within one related-CDR3 cluster, constituting a possible signature. None of the CDR3 amino acid sequences found in expanded clones was shared across subjects. This suggests that the TCR-beta repertoires were private in all groups.

Germline assignment: CDR1 SEHNR and CDR2 FQNEAQ (reference sequence). V lost 5 bases to trimming and J lost 0 bases, with 2 bases between them. This CDR3 has 11 amino acids. In this sample, this clonotype turned up many times. Its target is unknown. The cDNA came from 5'RACE with 10-nucleotide random UMIs. MiXCR was run by TCRdb on the 5' RACE reads, yielding one entry per CDR3 protein. The data show approximately 51,000 distinct CDR3 sequences, around 3.4% seen once. The chain links TRBV7-9 to TRBJ2-7, with no clear D. Sequenced material: PBMCs. The TCR originated in a man in his forties with multiple sclerosis. This CDR3 reads CASSPSYEQYF. Here the CDR3 DNA reads TGTGCCAGCAGCCCCTCCTACGAGCAGTACTTC. Using reference TRBV7-9 and TRBJ2-7 for the parts outside the CDR3, the full variable domain is DTGVSQNPRHKITKRGQNVTFRCDPISEHNRLYWYRQTLGQGPEFLTYFQNEAQLEKSRLLSDRFSAERPKGSFSTLEIQRTEQGDSAMYLCASSPSYEQYFGPGTRLTVT.